This TCR beta chain was obtained from a study of blood T cells in healthy people across ages. The study, taken as a whole, reports: Aged donors had fewer naive CD4+ cells and lower diversity than long-lived donors.

V gave up 0 bases and J gave up 2 bases, with 19 bases separating them. This CDR3 contains 18 residues. In germline, CDR1 is LGHNT, CDR2 FRNRAP. It was with a sample-barcoded 5' primer and a J-beta primer mix that a second PCR of roughly 6 to 11 cycles was run. TCRdb used MiXCR to reprocess the 5' RACE reads, holding one entry per CDR3 protein. The sample carries about 1.5 million distinct CDR3 sequences, around 42% recorded once. On this clonotype itself: Its antigen is unidentified.

Source material: blood. The chain couples TRBV12-5 to TRBJ2-5; no definite D call. The sequence was obtained from a woman between 18 and 29 years old in good health. The CDR3 here is CASGLVLGPLMWQETQYF. Written as DNA, the CDR3 is TGTGCTAGTGGTTTGGTACTTGGTCCCCTCATGTGGCAAGAGACCCAGTACTTC.